The 18 T cell receptor beta chains reported below all come from one sample, sequenced in a study of T cell responses to AZD1222 COVID-19 vaccine. Produced via immunoSEQ multiplex PCR; TCRdb's table is partial and in-frame only. The sample shows nearly 110,000 clones, under 95% of them seen only once. This material consisted of peripheral blood, taken 28 days after the second AZD1222 dose. The receptors originated from an adult who received the AZD1222 COVID-19 vaccine.

The chain carries TRBV12-3 or TRBV12-4 and TRBJ1-4; 8 bases line up with TRBD1. V dropped 6 bases and J dropped 8; count of bases not matched to a gene: 5. This CDR3 comprises 13 residues. Here the CDR3 DNA reads TGTGCCAGCAGGACGACAGGGGCCGAAAAACTGTTTTTT. Residues: CASRTTGAEKLFF.

This clone was counted a single time. The gene calls are TRBV30 and TRBJ2-3; D is perhaps TRBD2 (5 bases). This CDR3 has 12 residues. CDR1 GTSNPN and CDR2 SVGIG come from the germline V gene (reference sequence). Trimming removed 3 bases from V and 3 bases from J, with 7 bases in between. CDR3 DNA sequence: TGTGCCTGGAGCCAGCGGACAGATACGCAGTATTTT. The encoded protein is CAWSQRTDTQYF.

The chain combines TRBV5-1 with TRBJ2-1; the D gene is possibly TRBD1 (5 bases). The length of the CDR3 is 14 residues. V dropped 3 bases and J dropped 4 bases, with 11 bases sitting between them. Germline values: CDR1 SGHRS, CDR2 YFSETQ. As DNA, the CDR3 is TGCGCCAGCAGCTCAGGGCATCAGTACAATGAGCAGTTCTTC. Translated: CASSSGHQYNEQFF.

The V gene is TRBV21-1, the J gene TRBJ1-6. TRBV21-1 represents a pseudogene. CDR3 length: 17 residues. The CDR3: CASSKARITDYNSPLHF. For the CDR3, the DNA is TGTGCCAGCAGCAAAGCGAGGATAACTGACTATAATTCACCCCTCCACTTT.

This chain links TRBV3-1 (or the pseudogene TRBV3-2) with TRBJ2-5; the match to TRBD1 covers 8 bases. Germline V gene lookup returns CDR1 LGHDT and CDR2 YNNKEL (reference sequence). Losses at the gene ends were 6 bases for V and 4 bases for J; bases not matched to a gene: 7. This CDR3 has 14 amino acids. CDR3 nucleotides: TGTGCCAGCAGACTCGGACAGGGCAGAGAGACCCAGTACTTC. Its protein product is CASRLGQGRETQYF.

The chain carries TRBV6-2 or TRBV6-3 and TRBJ2-2; the match to TRBD1 covers 10 bases. The germline gives CDR1 MNHEY, CDR2 SVGEGT. V gave up 2 bases and J gave up 13 bases; unmatched junction bases: 19. The CDR3 consists of 18 residues. The CDR3 here is CASSYGTGVFGPLPGLFF. CDR3 DNA: TGTGCCAGCAGTTACGGGACAGGGGTCTTTGGCCCCCTTCCCGGGCTGTTTTTT.

V is TRBV6-6 and J is TRBJ1-6, with 8 bases identical to TRBD1. CDR1 MNHNY and CDR2 SVGAGI come from the germline V gene (reference sequence). This CDR3 has 15 amino acids. The junction had 10 bases not matched to a gene; V was cut back by 6 bases and J by 9 bases. CDR3 in DNA: TGTGCCAGCAGGGCAACAGGGGGTTCGGGTTCACCCCTCCACTTT. This codes for CASRATGGSGSPLHF.

This chain joins TRBV5-1 and TRBJ2-7, with 7 bases aligning to TRBD1. V lost 0 bases and J lost 4; bases outside the gene matches: 10. This CDR3 comprises 16 residues. Germline CDR1 is SGHRS and CDR2 is YFSETQ. CDR3 region: CASSLASGTVGYEQYF. The DNA for the CDR3 is TGCGCCAGCAGCTTGGCATCCGGGACAGTAGGGTACGAGCAGTACTTC.

Written as DNA, the CDR3 is TGTGCCAGCACAGGGACAGGGGGAACTTCACCCCTCCACTTT. Protein sequence: CASTGTGGTSPLHF. The chain joins TRBV2 to TRBJ1-6; TRBD1 matches at 11 bases. The CDR3 spans 14 residues. V trimming: 7 bases; J trimming: 9 bases; junction bases outside the gene matches: 5. Germline V CDR1 and CDR2: SNHLY, FYNNEI.

The chain combines TRBV12-5 with TRBJ1-1, with TRBD1 identical over 10 bases. The CDR3 consists of 14 residues. Trimming at V came to 4 bases and at J to 5 bases, leaving 4 bases not matched to a gene. The germline CDR1 and CDR2 sequences are LGHNT and FRNRAP. CDR3 sequence: CASGSGQGVTEAFF. DNA of the CDR3: TGTGCTAGTGGTTCCGGACAGGGGGTTACTGAAGCTTTCTTT.

The chain carries TRBV13 and TRBJ1-2; 8 bases align to TRBD1. The CDR3 totals 14 residues. Per germline, CDR1 PRHDT and CDR2 FYEKMQ (reference sequence). J gave up 3 bases and V 5 bases, and 5 bases lay outside the gene matches. The CDR3 nucleotides read TGTGCCAGCAGCGGACAGGGCGTGGACTATGGCTACACCTTC. Residues: CASSGQGVDYGYTF.

The chain employs TRBV7-2 and TRBJ2-7; 8 nucleotides align to TRBD1. Germline CDR1 is SGHTA and CDR2 is FQGNSA. The CDR3 is made up of 14 amino acids. V lost 7 bases to trimming and J lost 5 bases; unmatched junction nucleotides: 10. The CDR3 spells CASTQDRARNEQYF. CDR3 nucleotides: TGTGCCAGCACCCAGGACAGGGCGAGGAACGAGCAGTACTTC. The complete variable domain, with remaining parts taken from reference TRBV7-2 and TRBJ2-7, reads GAGVSQSPSNKVTEKGKDVELRCDPISGHTALYWYRQSLGQGLEFLIYFQGNSAPDKSGLPSDRFSAERTGGSVSTLTIQRTQQEDSAVYLCASTQDRARNEQYFGPGTRLTVT.

The chain links TRBV2 to TRBJ1-4, with 8 bases lining up with TRBD1. The V gene's germline CDR1 is SNHLY and CDR2 FYNNEI. This CDR3 comprises 14 residues. The trim removed 2 bases at V and 7 bases at J, leaving 3 bases unmatched. The CDR3: CASSETGGGEKLFF. The CDR3 DNA sequence: TGTGCCAGCAGTGAAACAGGGGGTGGTGAAAAACTGTTTTTT.

This chain links TRBV29-1 with TRBJ2-4, with 9 positions matching TRBD1. Germline V gene sequence: CDR1 SQVTM, CDR2 ANQGSEA. The CDR3 is 17 amino acids. V shed 5 bases and J 6 bases; nucleotides not matched to a gene: 17. In DNA form, the CDR3 reads TGCAGCGTTTCCTCCGGGACAGGGCGGGCGCTTACAAACATTCAGTACTTC. It specifies CSVSSGTGRALTNIQYF. Full variable domain (rest looked up from reference TRBV29-1 and TRBJ2-4): SAVISQKPSRDICQRGTSLTIQCQVDSQVTMMFWYRQQPGQSLTLIATANQGSEATYESGFVIDKFPISRPNLTFSTLTVSNMSPEDSSIYLCSVSSGTGRALTNIQYFGAGTRLSVL.

This clone was observed a handful of times. The V and J genes are TRBV19 and TRBJ1-2, with TRBD1 matching 9 bases. Germline lookup yields CDR1 LNHDA and CDR2 SQIVND (reference sequence). The CDR3 totals 14 residues. V lost 6 bases, J lost 6 bases, and 8 bases stayed unmatched. CDR3 nucleotides: TGTGCCAGTAGAACCGGGACAGGGTCGCATGGCTACACCTTC. Translated, it gives CASRTGTGSHGYTF. Looking up the rest from reference TRBV19 and TRBJ1-2 gives the full variable domain: DGGITQSPKYLFRKEGQNVTLSCEQNLNHDAMYWYRQDPGQGLRLIYYSQIVNDFQKGDIAEGYSVSREKKESFPLTVTSAQKNPTAFYLCASRTGTGSHGYTFGSGTRLTVV.

This rearrangement joins TRBV30 to TRBJ1-1; a possible D gene is TRBD1 (5 bases). The CDR3 is 12 amino acids. Trimming removed 2 bases from V and 5 bases from J, with 9 bases in between. Germline assignment: CDR1 GTSNPN and CDR2 SVGIG (reference sequence). The CDR3 DNA reads TGTGCCTGGAGTCGGGGGGGTACTGAAGCTTTCTTT. It is translated as CAWSRGGTEAFF.

V gene TRBV4-1 combines with J gene TRBJ2-3; 9 bases align to TRBD1. The length of the CDR3 is 14 residues. After removal of 5 bases from V and 1 base from J, the junction contained 1 base not matched to a gene. Germline V lookup: CDR1 MGHRA, CDR2 YSYEKL. This CDR3 is CASSRDRGTDTQYF. The CDR3 nucleotides read TGCGCCAGCAGCAGGGACAGGGGCACAGATACGCAGTATTTT.

As DNA, the CDR3 is TGTGCCAGTAGTGACGGCTGGGACACTGAAGCTTTCTTT. It encodes CASSDGWDTEAFF. The chain carries TRBV19 and TRBJ1-1; the D is unclear. This CDR3 is built from 13 residues. In germline, CDR1 is LNHDA, CDR2 SQIVND (reference sequence). Deletions cut 5 bases from V and 3 bases from J, with 10 bases between. Full variable domain (missing parts from reference TRBV19 and TRBJ1-1): DGGITQSPKYLFRKEGQNVTLSCEQNLNHDAMYWYRQDPGQGLRLIYYSQIVNDFQKGDIAEGYSVSREKKESFPLTVTSAQKNPTAFYLCASSDGWDTEAFFGQGTRLTVV.